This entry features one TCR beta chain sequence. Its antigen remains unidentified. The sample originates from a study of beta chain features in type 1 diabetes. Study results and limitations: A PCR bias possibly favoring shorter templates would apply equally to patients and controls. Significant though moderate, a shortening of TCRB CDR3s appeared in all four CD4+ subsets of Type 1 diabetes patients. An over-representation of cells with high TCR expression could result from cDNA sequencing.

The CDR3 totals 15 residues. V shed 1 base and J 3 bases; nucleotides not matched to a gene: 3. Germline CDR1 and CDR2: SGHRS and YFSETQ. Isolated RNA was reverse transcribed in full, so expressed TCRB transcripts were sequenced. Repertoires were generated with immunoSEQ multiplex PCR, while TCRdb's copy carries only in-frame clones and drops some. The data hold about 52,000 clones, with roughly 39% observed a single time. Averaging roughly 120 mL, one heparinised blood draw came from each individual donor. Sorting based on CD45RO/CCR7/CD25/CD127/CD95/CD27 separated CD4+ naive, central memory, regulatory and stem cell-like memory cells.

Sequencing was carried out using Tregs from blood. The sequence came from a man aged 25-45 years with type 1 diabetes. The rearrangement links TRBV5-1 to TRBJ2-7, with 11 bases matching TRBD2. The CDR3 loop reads CASSLRGTSGYEQYF. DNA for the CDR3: TGCGCCAGCAGCTTGCGTGGGACTAGCGGCTACGAGCAGTACTTC. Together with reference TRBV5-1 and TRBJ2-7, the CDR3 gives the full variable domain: KAGVTQTPRYLIKTRGQQVTLSCSPISGHRSVSWYQQTPGQGLQFLFEYFSETQRNKGNFPGRFSGRQFSNSRSEMNVSTLELGDSALYLCASSLRGTSGYEQYFGPGTRLTVT.